The rows below give T cell receptor beta chains drawn from one sample of a study of blood T cell repertoires in COVID-19. Only in-frame clones appear in the TCRdb table, and some are missing; sequencing was by immunoSEQ multiplex PCR. The sample includes 250,000 to 300,000 clones, approximately 91% of them seen just once. The sample comprised PBMCs or T cells enriched from blood (not recorded which). The source of these receptors is a woman between 40 and 55 years old with acute COVID-19. CDR3s include the opening cysteine and the closing phenylalanine or tryptophan. The D gene is left open where the match is weak. Expanded clones are given a class, and other clones once, few, many or no size at all.

TRBV11-3	.	TRBJ2-7	.	CASSRSPGPYEQYF	TGTGCCAGCAGTCGTTCGCCTGGGCCCTACGAGCAGTACTTC
TRBV7-8	.	TRBJ2-7	.	CASSHGGAGEQYF	TGTGCCAGCAGCCACGGTGGGGCTGGGGAGCAGTACTTC
TRBV15	TRBD1	TRBJ1-5	.	CATSRDDRGNQPQHF	TGTGCCACCAGCAGAGACGACAGGGGGAATCAGCCCCAGCATTTT
TRBV7-6	.	TRBJ1-6	.	CASSLVGTAYNSPLHF	TGTGCCAGCAGCTTAGTTGGGACTGCCTATAATTCACCCCTCCACTTT
TRBV5-5	TRBD2	TRBJ2-7	few	CASSQDWSGSWNEQYF	TGTGCCAGCAGCCAGGATTGGAGCGGGAGTTGGAACGAGCAGTACTTC
TRBV5-6	.	TRBJ1-6	once	CASSFDRLDNSPLHF	TGTGCCAGCAGTTTTGACAGGCTCGATAATTCACCCCTCCACTTT
TRBV7-9	TRBD1	TRBJ2-7	.	CASSAGTGTSYEQYF	TGTGCCAGCAGTGCCGGGACAGGGACATCCTACGAGCAGTACTTC
TRBV18	.	TRBJ1-1	.	CASSGGRLGTEAFF	TGTGCCAGCTCGGGGGGGCGGCTCGGCACTGAAGCTTTCTTT
TRBV28	.	TRBJ1-2	.	CASSHSPNRRLNYGYTF	TGTGCCAGCAGTCACTCCCCCAACAGGCGCCTGAACTATGGCTACACCTTC
TRBV28	.	TRBJ1-2	few	CASSSRGSEPPYGYTF	TGTGCCAGCAGTTCGCGGGGCAGCGAGCCACCCTATGGCTACACCTTC
TRBV6-5	.	TRBJ1-5	.	CASSPQQRVERRHF	TGTGCCAGCAGCCCACAGCAGAGGGTAGAGCGGCGGCATTTT
TRBV18	.	TRBJ1-5	.	CASSPGENQPQHF	TGTGCCAGCTCACCAGGAGAGAATCAGCCCCAGCATTTT
TRBV7-9	.	TRBJ1-4	.	CASSFGGIVEKLFF	TGTGCCAGCAGCTTCGGAGGGATTGTAGAAAAACTGTTTTTT
TRBV2	TRBD1	TRBJ2-7	.	CASRSQGNSYEQYF	TGTGCCAGCAGATCACAGGGGAACTCCTACGAGCAGTACTTC
TRBV19	TRBD1	TRBJ1-1	.	CASSKGQVNTEAFF	TGTGCCAGTAGTAAGGGACAGGTGAACACTGAAGCTTTCTTT
TRBV7-2	TRBD2	TRBJ2-7	.	CASSLGLAGVGEQYF	TGTGCCAGCAGCCTCGGACTAGCGGGAGTGGGAGAGCAGTACTTC
TRBV7-6	.	TRBJ2-2	.	CASSLFRGGNSAGELFF	TGTGCCAGCAGCTTGTTTCGGGGCGGGAACAGCGCCGGGGAGCTGTTTTTT
TRBV19	TRBD1	TRBJ1-1	once	CASMETGGNTEAFF	TGTGCCAGTATGGAGACAGGGGGGAACACTGAAGCTTTCTTT
TRBV11-2	.	TRBJ1-4	once	CASSPKGRDGEKLFF	TGTGCCAGCAGCCCTAAAGGCAGGGATGGGGAAAAACTGTTTTTT
TRBV27	TRBD1	TRBJ1-1	.	CASRRTGGTNTEAFF	TGTGCCAGCAGGCGGACAGGGGGCACGAACACTGAAGCTTTCTTT
TRBV4-3	TRBD1	TRBJ1-2	.	CASSQVVAGQGANYGYTF	TGCGCCAGCAGCCAAGTAGTGGCGGGACAGGGGGCTAACTATGGCTACACCTTC
TRBV30	TRBD2	TRBJ2-2	.	CAWRVAGYTGELFF	TGTGCCTGGAGAGTAGCGGGGTACACCGGGGAGCTGTTTTTT
TRBV27	TRBD1	TRBJ2-5	.	CASSFQKGGAEYF	TGTGCCAGCAGTTTTCAAAAAGGGGGCGCCGAATACTTC
TRBV2	TRBD2	TRBJ2-5	.	CASTRGGETQYF	TGTGCCAGTACTCGGGGGGGCGAGACCCAGTACTTC
TRBV28	.	TRBJ1-1	.	CASSPPQWALNTEAFF	TGTGCCAGCAGTCCCCCCCAATGGGCCTTGAACACTGAAGCTTTCTTT
TRBV14	.	TRBJ2-5	.	CASSSGLQETQYF	TGTGCCAGCAGCTCGGGACTCCAAGAGACCCAGTACTTC
TRBV6-5	TRBD1	TRBJ1-2	once	CASGSRDRKHYGYTF	TGTGCCAGCGGATCCCGGGACAGAAAACACTATGGCTACACCTTC
TRBV9	TRBD2	TRBJ2-1	.	CASSVATTTSGRGTEQFF	TGTGCCAGCAGCGTAGCTACGACGACTAGCGGGAGGGGGACTGAGCAGTTCTTC
TRBV6-1	.	TRBJ1-2	.	CASSENGGFHGYTF	TGTGCCAGCAGTGAAAACGGAGGGTTCCATGGCTACACCTTC
TRBV7-8	TRBD2	TRBJ2-1	.	CASSPVAGGPSYNEQFF	TGTGCCAGCAGCCCCGTAGCGGGGGGCCCATCATACAATGAGCAGTTCTTC
TRBV29-1	.	TRBJ2-7	.	CSVEVGEQYF	TGCAGCGTTGAGGTCGGCGAGCAGTACTTC
TRBV2	.	TRBJ2-1	many	CASSGPSSYNEQFF	TGTGCCAGCTCTGGGCCGAGCTCCTACAATGAGCAGTTCTTC
TRBV2	.	TRBJ2-7	.	CASKGLRGDEQYF	TGTGCCAGCAAGGGACTCCGAGGGGACGAGCAGTACTTC
TRBV7-2	TRBD2	TRBJ2-1	.	CASSPGLAGLPVHEQFF	TGTGCCAGCAGCCCAGGACTAGCGGGCCTCCCCGTGCATGAGCAGTTCTTC
TRBV11-3	TRBD2	TRBJ2-3	.	CASSSGRVVDTQYF	TGTGCCAGCAGCTCCGGGAGGGTAGTAGATACGCAGTATTTT
TRBV27	TRBD1	TRBJ2-5	.	CASSLLPDRVGRETQYF	TGTGCCAGCAGTTTACTTCCCGACAGGGTGGGCAGGGAGACCCAGTACTTC
TRBV23-1	TRBD2	TRBJ2-7	few	CASSPPAGGRIWDEQYF	TGCGCCAGCAGCCCACCAGCGGGGGGTCGGATCTGGGACGAGCAGTACTTC
TRBV5-1	.	TRBJ2-5	.	CASSLRRGETQYF	TGCGCCAGCAGCTTGCGGAGGGGAGAGACCCAGTACTTC
TRBV6-1	TRBD1	TRBJ1-2	.	CASSEDRGPYGYTF	TGTGCCAGCAGTGAGGACAGGGGGCCCTATGGCTACACCTTC
TRBV11-1	TRBD1	TRBJ2-7	.	CASSQGTAGTYEQYF	TGTGCCAGCAGCCAAGGGACAGCCGGAACCTACGAGCAGTACTTC